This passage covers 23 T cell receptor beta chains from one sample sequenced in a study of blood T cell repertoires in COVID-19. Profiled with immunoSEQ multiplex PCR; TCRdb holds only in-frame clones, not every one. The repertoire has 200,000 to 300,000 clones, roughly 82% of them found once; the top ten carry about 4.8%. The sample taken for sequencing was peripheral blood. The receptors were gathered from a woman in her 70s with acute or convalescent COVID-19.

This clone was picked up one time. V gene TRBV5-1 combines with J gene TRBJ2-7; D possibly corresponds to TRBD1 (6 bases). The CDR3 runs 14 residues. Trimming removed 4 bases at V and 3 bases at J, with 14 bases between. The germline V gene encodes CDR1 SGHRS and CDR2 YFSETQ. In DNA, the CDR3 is TGCGCCAGCAGCGCAACAGGGATTTACTACGAGCAGTACTTC. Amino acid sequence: CASSATGIYYEQYF.

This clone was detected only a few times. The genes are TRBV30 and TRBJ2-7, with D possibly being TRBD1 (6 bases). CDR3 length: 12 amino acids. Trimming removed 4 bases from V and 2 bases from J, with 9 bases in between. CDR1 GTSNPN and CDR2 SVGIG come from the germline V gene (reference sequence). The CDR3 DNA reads TGTGCCTGGAACAGGGAAACCTACGAGCAGTACTTC. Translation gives CAWNRETYEQYF.

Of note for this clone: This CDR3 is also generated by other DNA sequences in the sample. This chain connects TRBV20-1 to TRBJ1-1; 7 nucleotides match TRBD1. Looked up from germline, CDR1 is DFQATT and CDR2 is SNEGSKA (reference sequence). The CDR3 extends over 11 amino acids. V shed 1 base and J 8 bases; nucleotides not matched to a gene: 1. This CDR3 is CSARVDREAFF. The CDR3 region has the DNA TGCAGTGCTAGAGTGGACAGGGAAGCTTTCTTT.

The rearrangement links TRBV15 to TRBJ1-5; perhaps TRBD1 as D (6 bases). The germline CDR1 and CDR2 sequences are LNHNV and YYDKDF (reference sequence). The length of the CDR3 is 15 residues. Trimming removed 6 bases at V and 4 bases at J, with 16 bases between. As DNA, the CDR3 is TGTGCCACCAGTGTAGATGGGGGCCGGAATCAGCCCCAGCATTTT. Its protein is CATSVDGGRNQPQHF.

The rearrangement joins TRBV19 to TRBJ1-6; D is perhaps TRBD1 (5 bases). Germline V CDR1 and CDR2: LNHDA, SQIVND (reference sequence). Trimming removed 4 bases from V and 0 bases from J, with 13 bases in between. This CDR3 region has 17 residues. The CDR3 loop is CASSTYRRGSYNSPLHF. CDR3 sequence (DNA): TGTGCCAGTAGTACCTACAGGAGGGGCTCCTATAATTCACCCCTCCACTTT. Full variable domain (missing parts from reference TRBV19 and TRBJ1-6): DGGITQSPKYLFRKEGQNVTLSCEQNLNHDAMYWYRQDPGQGLRLIYYSQIVNDFQKGDIAEGYSVSREKKESFPLTVTSAQKNPTAFYLCASSTYRRGSYNSPLHFGNGTRLTVT.

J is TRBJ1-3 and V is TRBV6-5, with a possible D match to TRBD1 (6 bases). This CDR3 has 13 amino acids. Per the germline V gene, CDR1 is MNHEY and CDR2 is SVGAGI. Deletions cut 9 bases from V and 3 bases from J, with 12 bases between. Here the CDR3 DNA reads TGTGCCAGTACAGGGTCAGGTGGAAACACCATATATTTT. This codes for CASTGSGGNTIYF.

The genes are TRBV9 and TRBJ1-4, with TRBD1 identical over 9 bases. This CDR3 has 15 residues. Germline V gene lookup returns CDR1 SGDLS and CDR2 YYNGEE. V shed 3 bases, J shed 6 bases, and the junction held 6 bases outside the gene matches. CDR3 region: CASSDTGTGHEKLFF. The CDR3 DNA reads TGTGCCAGCAGCGACACCGGGACAGGGCATGAAAAACTGTTTTTT.

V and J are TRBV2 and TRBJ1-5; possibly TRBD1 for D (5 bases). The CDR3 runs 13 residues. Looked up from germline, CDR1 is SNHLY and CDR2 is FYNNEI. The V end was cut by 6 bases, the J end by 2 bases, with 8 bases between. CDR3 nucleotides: TGTGCCAGCAGGAAAGGGGGCAATCAGCCCCAGCATTTT. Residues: CASRKGGNQPQHF.

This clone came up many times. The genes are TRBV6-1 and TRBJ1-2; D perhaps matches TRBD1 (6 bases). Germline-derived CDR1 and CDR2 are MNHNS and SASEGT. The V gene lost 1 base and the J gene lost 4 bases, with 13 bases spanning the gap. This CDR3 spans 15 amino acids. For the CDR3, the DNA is TGTGCCAGCAGTGAAGGACAGGTATGGGGCTATGGCTACACCTTC. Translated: CASSEGQVWGYGYTF.

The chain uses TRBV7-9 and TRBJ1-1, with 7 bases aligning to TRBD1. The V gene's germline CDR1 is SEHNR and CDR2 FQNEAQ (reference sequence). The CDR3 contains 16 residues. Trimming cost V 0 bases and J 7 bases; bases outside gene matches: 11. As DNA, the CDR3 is TGTGCCAGCAGCTTAGCTCGGACAGGACCGGGTTTTGAAGCTTTCTTT. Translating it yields CASSLARTGPGFEAFF.

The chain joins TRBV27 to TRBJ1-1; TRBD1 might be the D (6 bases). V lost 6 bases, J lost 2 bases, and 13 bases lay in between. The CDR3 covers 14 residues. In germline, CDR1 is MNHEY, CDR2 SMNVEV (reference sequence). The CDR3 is CASSPTGLNTEAFF. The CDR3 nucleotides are TGTGCCAGCAGCCCCACAGGGCTTAACACTGAAGCTTTCTTT.

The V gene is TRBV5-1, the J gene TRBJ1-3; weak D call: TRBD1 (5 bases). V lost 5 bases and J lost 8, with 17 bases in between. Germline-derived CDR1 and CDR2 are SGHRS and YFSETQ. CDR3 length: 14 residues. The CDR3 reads CASRWGPEADTIYF. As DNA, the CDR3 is TGCGCCAGCAGATGGGGCCCCGAGGCCGACACCATATATTTT.

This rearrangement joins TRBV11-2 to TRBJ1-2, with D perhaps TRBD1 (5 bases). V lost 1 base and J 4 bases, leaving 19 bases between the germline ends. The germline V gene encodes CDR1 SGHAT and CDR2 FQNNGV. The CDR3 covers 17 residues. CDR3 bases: TGTGCCAGCAGCTTAGCCTCATCACTGGGGGGTTCCTATGGCTACACCTTC. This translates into CASSLASSLGGSYGYTF. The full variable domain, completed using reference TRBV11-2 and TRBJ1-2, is EAGVAQSPRYKIIEKRQSVAFWCNPISGHATLYWYQQILGQGPKLLIQFQNNGVVDDSQLPKDRFSAERLKGVDSTLKIQPAKLEDSAVYLCASSLASSLGGSYGYTFGSGTRLTVV.

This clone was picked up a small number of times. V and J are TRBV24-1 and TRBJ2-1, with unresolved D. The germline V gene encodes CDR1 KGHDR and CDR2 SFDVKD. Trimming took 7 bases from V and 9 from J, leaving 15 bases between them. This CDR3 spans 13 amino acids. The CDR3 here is CATRKDKSVEQFF. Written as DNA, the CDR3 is TGTGCCACCAGGAAAGATAAGTCGGTTGAGCAGTTCTTC.

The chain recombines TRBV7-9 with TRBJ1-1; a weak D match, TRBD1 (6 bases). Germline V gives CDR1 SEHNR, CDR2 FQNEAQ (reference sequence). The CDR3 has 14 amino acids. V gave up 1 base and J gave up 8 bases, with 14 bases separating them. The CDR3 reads CASSLGAQGIEAFF. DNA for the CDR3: TGTGCCAGCAGCTTAGGTGCACAGGGTATCGAAGCTTTCTTT.

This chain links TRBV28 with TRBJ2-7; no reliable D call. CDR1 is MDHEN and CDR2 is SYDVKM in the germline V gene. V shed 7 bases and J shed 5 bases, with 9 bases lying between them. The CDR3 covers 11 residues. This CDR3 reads CASKLRNEQYF. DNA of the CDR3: TGTGCCAGCAAGCTGCGGAACGAGCAGTACTTC.

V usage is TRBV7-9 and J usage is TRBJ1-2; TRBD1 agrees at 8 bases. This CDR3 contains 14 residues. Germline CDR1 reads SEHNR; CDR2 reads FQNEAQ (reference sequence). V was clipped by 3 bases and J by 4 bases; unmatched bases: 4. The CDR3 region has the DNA TGTGCCAGCAGCTTCCCGGACAGGGCCTATGGCTACACCTTC. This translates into CASSFPDRAYGYTF.

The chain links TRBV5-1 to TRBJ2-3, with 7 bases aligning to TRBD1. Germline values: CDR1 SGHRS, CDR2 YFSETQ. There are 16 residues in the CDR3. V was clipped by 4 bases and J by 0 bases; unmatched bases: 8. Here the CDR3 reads CASSPGTASSTDTQYF. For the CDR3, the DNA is TGCGCCAGCAGCCCGGGGACAGCCTCTAGCACAGATACGCAGTATTTT.

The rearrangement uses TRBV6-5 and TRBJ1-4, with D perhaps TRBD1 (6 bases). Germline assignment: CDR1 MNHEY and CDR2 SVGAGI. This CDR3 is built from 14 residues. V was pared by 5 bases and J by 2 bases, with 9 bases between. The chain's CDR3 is CASSTGSTNEKLFF. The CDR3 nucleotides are TGTGCCAGCAGTACAGGGAGCACTAATGAAAAACTGTTTTTT.

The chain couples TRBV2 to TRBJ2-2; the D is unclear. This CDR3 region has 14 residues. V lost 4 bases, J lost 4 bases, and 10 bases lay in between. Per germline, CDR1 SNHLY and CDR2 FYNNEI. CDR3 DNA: TGTGCCAGCAGTGTAACAGCTTTCACCGGGGAGCTGTTTTTT. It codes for CASSVTAFTGELFF.

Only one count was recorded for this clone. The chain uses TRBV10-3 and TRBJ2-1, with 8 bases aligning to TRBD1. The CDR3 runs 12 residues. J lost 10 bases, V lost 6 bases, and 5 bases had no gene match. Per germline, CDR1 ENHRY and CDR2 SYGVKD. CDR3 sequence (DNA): TGTGCCATCAGCCTGAGACAGGGGGAGCAGTTCTTC. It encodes CAISLRQGEQFF.

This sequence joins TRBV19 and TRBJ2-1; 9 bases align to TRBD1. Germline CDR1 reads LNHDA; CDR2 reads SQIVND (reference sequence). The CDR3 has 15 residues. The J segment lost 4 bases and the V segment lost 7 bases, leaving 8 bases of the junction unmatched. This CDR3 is CASIKDRGGYNEQFF. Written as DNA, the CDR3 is TGTGCCAGTATAAAGGACAGGGGTGGGTACAATGAGCAGTTCTTC.

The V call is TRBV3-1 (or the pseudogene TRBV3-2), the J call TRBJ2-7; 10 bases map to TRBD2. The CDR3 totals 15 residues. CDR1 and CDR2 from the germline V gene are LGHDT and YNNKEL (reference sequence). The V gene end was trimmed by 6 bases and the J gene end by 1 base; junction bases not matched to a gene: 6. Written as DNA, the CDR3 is TGTGCCAGCAGTCCCGGACTAGCGGTTTCCTACGAGCAGTACTTC. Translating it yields CASSPGLAVSYEQYF.